The present entry profiles one T cell receptor (beta chain) with its context. This sample is drawn from a study of blood T cell repertoires in COVID-19. Study-level information: T cells, B-cell-depleted T cells, or PBMCs supplied cDNA or gDNA.

Authors' processing steps: Amplified reference gene primers provided the basis for estimating nucleated cell counts. Data came from immunoSEQ multiplex PCR; TCRdb stores just in-frame clones and leaves some out. V, J and clone size reflect that table, while D and trimming were determined from the DNA. The sample lists some 220,000 clones; about 85% were seen once. The material sequenced was peripheral blood. The origin of this receptor is a woman of 80 years or more with active or convalescent COVID-19.

CDR3 region: CASSLGLGVTDTQYF. The CDR3 nucleotides read TGTGCCAGCAGCTTGGGACTAGGGGTCACTGATACGCAGTATTTT. The chain recombines TRBV11-2 with TRBJ2-3, with 8 positions matching TRBD2. The CDR3 has 15 residues. V lost 3 bases and J lost 6; bases outside the gene matches: 8. CDR1 is SGHAT and CDR2 is FQNNGV in the germline V gene.